This TCR beta chain was documented in a study of T cells in Graves' hyperthyroidism and ophthalmopathy. Germline V CDR1 and CDR2: MNHNS, SASEGT. The ends were cut back, 7 bases at V and 6 bases at J, with 11 bases in the middle. The CDR3 is made up of 12 amino acids. Regions amplified from RNA transcripts were the TCR beta CDR3 regions. TCR CDR3 underwent first-round RT-PCR with the HTBI primer set. Using its own MiXCR run on the multiplex PCR reads, TCRdb lists one record per CDR3 protein. The sample holds 350,000 or so distinct CDR3 sequences, 15% to 20% seen once. There are many counts of this clonotype.

The specimen sequenced was blood. The chain carries TRBV6-1 and TRBJ2-3; D unclear. The receptor's source is a woman aged 40 to 50 with Graves' ophthalmopathy. CDR3 sequence: CASTLLGDTQYF. The CDR3 DNA is TGTGCCAGCACCTTGCTGGGGGATACGCAGTATTTT.